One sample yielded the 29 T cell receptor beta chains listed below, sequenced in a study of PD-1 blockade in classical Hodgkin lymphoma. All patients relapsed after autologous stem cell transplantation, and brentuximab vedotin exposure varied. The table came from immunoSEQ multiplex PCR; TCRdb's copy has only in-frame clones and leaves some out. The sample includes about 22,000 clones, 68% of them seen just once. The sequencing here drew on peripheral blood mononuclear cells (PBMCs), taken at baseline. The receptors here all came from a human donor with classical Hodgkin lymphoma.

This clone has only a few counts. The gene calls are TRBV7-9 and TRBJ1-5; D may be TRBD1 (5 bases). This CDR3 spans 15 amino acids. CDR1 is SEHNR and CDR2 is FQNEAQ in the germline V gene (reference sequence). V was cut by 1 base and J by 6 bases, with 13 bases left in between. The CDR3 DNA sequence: TGTGCCAGCAGCTTAGGACAGTTTTGGGGTCAGCCCCAGCATTTT. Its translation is CASSLGQFWGQPQHF.

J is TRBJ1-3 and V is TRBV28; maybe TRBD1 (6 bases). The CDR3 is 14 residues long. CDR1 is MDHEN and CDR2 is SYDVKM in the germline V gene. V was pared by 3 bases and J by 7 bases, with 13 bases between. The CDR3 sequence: CASSFGDIRNTIYF. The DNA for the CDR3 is TGTGCCAGCAGTTTTGGGGACATTAGGAACACCATATATTTT.

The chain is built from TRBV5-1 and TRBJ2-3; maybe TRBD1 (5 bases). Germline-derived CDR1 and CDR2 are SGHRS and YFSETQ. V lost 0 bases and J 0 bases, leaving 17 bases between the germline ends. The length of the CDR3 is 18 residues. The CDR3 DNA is TGCGCCAGCAGCTTGGCAGGGCGAAGGGGTTCTAGCACAGATACGCAGTATTTT. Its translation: CASSLAGRRGSSTDTQYF.

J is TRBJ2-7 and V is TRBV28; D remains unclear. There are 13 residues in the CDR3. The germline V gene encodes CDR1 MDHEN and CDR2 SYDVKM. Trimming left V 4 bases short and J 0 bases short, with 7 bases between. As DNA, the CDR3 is TGTGCCAGCAGTTCGGTCCCCTCCTACGAGCAGTACTTC. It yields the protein CASSSVPSYEQYF.

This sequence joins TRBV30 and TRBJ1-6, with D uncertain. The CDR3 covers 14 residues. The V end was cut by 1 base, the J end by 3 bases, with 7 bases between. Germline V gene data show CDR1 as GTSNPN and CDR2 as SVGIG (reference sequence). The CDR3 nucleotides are TGTGCCTGGAGTGAGGGAGTCTATAATTCACCCCTCCACTTT. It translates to CAWSEGVYNSPLHF.

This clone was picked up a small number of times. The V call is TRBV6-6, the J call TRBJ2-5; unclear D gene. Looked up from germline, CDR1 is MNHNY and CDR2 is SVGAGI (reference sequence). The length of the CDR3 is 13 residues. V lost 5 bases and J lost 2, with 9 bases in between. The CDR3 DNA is TGTGCCAGCAGTCCCGGTTCACAAGAGACCCAGTACTTC. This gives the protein CASSPGSQETQYF.

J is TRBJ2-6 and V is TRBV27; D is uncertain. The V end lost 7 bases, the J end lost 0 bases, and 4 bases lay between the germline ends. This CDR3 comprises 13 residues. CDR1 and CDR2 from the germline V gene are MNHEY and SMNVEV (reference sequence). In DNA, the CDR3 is TGTGCCAGCACCCACTCTGGGGCCAACGTCCTGACTTTC. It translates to CASTHSGANVLTF.

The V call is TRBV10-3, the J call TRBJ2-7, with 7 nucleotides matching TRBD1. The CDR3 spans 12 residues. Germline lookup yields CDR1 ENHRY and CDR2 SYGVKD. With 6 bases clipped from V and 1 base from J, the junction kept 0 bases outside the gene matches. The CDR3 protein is CAIRDRSYEQYF. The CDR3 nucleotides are TGTGCCATCAGGGACAGGTCCTACGAGCAGTACTTC.

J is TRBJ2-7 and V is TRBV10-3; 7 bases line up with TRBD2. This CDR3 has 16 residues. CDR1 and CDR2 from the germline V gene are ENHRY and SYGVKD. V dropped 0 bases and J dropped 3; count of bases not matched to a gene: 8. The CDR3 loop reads CAISESGLADNYEQYF. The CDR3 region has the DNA TGTGCCATCAGTGAGTCGGGGCTAGCGGATAACTACGAGCAGTACTTC.

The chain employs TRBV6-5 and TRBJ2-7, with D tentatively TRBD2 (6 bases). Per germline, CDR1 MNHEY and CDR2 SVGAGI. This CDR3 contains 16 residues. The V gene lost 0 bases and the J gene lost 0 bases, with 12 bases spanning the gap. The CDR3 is CASSYSFGGTSYEQYF. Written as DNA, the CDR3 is TGTGCCAGCAGTTACTCGTTCGGAGGGACCTCCTACGAGCAGTACTTC.

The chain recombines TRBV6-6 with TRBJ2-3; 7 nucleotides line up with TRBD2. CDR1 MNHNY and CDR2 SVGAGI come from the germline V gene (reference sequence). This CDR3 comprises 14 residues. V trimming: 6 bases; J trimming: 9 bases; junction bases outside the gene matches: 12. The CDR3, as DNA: TGTGCCAGCAGGCAGGGTGAGGGAGGGCCAACGCAGTATTTT. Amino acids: CASRQGEGGPTQYF.

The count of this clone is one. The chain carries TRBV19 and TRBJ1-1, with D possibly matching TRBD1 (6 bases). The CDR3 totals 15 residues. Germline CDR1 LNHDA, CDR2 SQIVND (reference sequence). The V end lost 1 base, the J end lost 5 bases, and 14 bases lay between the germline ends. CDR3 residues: CASSIGGGKKTEAFF. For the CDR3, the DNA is TGTGCCAGTAGTATAGGGGGGGGCAAGAAGACTGAAGCTTTCTTT. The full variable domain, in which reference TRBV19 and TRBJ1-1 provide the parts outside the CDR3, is DGGITQSPKYLFRKEGQNVTLSCEQNLNHDAMYWYRQDPGQGLRLIYYSQIVNDFQKGDIAEGYSVSREKKESFPLTVTSAQKNPTAFYLCASSIGGGKKTEAFFGQGTRLTVV.

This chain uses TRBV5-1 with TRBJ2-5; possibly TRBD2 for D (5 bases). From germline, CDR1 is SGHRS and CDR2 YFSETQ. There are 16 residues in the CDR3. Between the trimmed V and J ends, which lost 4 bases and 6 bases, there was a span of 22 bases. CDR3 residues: CASSPLGLPPQQTQYF. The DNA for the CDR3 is TGCGCCAGCAGCCCCCTAGGACTCCCCCCTCAGCAGACCCAGTACTTC.

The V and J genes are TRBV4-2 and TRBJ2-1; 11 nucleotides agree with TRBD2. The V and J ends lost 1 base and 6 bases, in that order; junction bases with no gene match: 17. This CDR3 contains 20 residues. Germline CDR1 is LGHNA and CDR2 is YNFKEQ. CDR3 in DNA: TGTGCCAGCAGCCAAGTGAAACAGGGGGGTAGCGGGAGGGCCCTCAATGAGCAGTTCTTC. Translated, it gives CASSQVKQGGSGRALNEQFF.

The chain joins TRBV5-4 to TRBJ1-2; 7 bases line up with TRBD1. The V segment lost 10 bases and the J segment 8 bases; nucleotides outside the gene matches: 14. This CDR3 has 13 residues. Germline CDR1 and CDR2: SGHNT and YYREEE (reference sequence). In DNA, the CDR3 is TGTGCCGGAAAGACAGGGCGTCCGGGGGGCTACACCTTC. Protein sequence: CAGKTGRPGGYTF.

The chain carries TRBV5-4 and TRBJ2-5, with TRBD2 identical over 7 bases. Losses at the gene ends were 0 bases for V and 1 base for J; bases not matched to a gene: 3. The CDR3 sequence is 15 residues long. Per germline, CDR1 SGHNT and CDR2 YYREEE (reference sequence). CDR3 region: CASSLDGGSQETQYF. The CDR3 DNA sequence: TGTGCCAGCAGCTTGGACGGGGGGAGCCAAGAGACCCAGTACTTC.

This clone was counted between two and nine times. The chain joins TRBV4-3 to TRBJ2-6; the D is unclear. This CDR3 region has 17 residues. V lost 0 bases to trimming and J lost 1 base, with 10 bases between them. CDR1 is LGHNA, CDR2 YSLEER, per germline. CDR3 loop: CASSQDSSGSGANVLTF. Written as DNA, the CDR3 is TGCGCCAGCAGCCAAGATAGCAGTGGATCTGGGGCCAACGTCCTGACTTTC.

In nucleotides, the CDR3 is TGTGCCAGCAGTGAGACGGGACAGGTAGACACTGAAGCTTTCTTT. Protein: CASSETGQVDTEAFF. V gene TRBV6-1 combines with J gene TRBJ1-1; 8 bases map to TRBD1. Trimming cost V 3 bases and J 3 bases; bases outside gene matches: 6. The CDR3 runs to 15 residues. Looked up from germline, CDR1 is MNHNS and CDR2 is SASEGT.

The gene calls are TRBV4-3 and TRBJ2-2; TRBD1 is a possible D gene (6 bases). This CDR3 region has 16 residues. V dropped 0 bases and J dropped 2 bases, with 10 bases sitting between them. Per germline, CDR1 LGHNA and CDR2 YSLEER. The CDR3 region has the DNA TGCGCCAGCAGCCAAGAGGGGGCCTCTAACACCGGGGAGCTGTTTTTT. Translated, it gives CASSQEGASNTGELFF.

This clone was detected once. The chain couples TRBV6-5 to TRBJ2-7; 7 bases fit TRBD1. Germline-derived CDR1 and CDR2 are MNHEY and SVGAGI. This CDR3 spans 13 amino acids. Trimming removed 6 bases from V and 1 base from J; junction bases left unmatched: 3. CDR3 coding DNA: TGTGCCAGCAGCCGGGACAGATCCTACGAGCAGTACTTC. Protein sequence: CASSRDRSYEQYF.

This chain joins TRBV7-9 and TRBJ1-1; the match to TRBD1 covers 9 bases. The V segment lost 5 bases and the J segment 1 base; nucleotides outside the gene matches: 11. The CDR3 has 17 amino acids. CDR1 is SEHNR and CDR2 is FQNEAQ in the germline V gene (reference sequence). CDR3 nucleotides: TGTGCCAGCAGCCTCGTCCCGGGACAGGGAACGAACACTGAAGCTTTCTTT. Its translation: CASSLVPGQGTNTEAFF.

CDR3 sequence reads: CASSFNSGGEETQYF. DNA of the CDR3: TGTGCCAGCAGTTTCAATAGCGGGGGCGAAGAGACCCAGTACTTC. V and J are TRBV28 and TRBJ2-5, with TRBD2 matching over 9 bases. The CDR3 contains 15 residues. Germline assignment: CDR1 MDHEN and CDR2 SYDVKM. The V segment lost 3 bases and the J segment 3 bases; nucleotides outside the gene matches: 5.

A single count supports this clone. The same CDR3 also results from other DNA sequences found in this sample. Here the CDR3 DNA reads TGCGCCAGCAGCTTGGATGGGTCTGGAAACACCATATATTTT. Protein product: CASSLDGSGNTIYF. The chain couples TRBV5-1 to TRBJ1-3; D is ambiguous. V dropped 0 bases and J dropped 1 base, with 5 bases sitting between them. CDR3 size: 14 residues. Germline CDR1 SGHRS, CDR2 YFSETQ.

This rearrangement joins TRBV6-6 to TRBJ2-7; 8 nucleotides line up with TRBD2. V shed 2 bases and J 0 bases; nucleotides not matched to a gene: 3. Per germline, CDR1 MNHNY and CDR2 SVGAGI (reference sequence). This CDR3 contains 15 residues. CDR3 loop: CASSYGRGVSYEQYF. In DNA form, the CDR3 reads TGTGCCAGCAGTTACGGGCGGGGGGTCTCCTACGAGCAGTACTTC.

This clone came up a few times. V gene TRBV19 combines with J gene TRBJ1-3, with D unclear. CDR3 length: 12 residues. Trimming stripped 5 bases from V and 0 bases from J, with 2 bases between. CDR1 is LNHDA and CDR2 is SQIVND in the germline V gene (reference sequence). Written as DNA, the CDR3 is TGTGCCAGTAGTCCCTCTGGAAACACCATATATTTT. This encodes CASSPSGNTIYF. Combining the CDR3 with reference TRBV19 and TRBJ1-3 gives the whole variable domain DGGITQSPKYLFRKEGQNVTLSCEQNLNHDAMYWYRQDPGQGLRLIYYSQIVNDFQKGDIAEGYSVSREKKESFPLTVTSAQKNPTAFYLCASSPSGNTIYFGEGSWLTVV.

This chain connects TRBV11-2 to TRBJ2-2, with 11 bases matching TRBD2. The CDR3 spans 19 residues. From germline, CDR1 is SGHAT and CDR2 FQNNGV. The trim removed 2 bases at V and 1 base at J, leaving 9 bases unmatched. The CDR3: CASSLIGLAGGLNTGELFF. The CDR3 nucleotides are TGTGCCAGCAGCTTAATCGGGCTAGCGGGGGGCCTGAACACCGGGGAGCTGTTTTTT.

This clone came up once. The CDR3 nucleotides read TGTGCCAGCAGCCCCCGACAGGGGTTAGAAACCGGAAACACCATATATTTT. Translation gives CASSPRQGLETGNTIYF. The rearrangement uses TRBV9 and TRBJ1-3, with 8 bases identical to TRBD1. Trimming cost V 4 bases and J 4 bases; bases outside gene matches: 13. CDR1 and CDR2 from the germline V gene are SGDLS and YYNGEE. The CDR3 consists of 17 residues.

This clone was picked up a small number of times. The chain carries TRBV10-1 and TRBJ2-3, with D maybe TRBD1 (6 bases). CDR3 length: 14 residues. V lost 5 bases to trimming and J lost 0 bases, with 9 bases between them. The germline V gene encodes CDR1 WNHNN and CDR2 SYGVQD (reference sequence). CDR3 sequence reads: CASSNRASTDTQYF. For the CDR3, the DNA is TGCGCCAGCAGTAACAGGGCGAGCACAGATACGCAGTATTTT.

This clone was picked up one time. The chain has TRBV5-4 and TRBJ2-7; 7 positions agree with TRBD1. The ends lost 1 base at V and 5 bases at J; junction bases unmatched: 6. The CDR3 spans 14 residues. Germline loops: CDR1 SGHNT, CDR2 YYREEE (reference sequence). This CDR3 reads CASSLKRQGNEQYF. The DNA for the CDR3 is TGTGCCAGCAGCTTGAAGAGACAGGGAAACGAGCAGTACTTC.